The clone carrying this T cell receptor (beta chain) was observed once. In the authors' methods: From reference gene primer amplification, estimates of nucleated cell counts were derived. The table came from immunoSEQ multiplex PCR; TCRdb's copy has only in-frame clones and leaves some out. V and J calls and clone size are as listed in that table; D and trimming were resolved from the DNA. The sample lists some 300,000 clones, roughly 89% seen once, with around 9% in the top ten. The sample belongs to a study of blood T cell repertoires in COVID-19. CDR1 and CDR2 from the germline V gene are SGHTA and FQGTGA. Germline trimming cut 2 bases from V and 6 bases from J; bases unmatched to any gene: 15. The CDR3 covers 17 residues.

This clonotype originated in a woman aged 25 to 39 who had recovered from COVID-19. Sequenced material: PBMCs or T cells enriched from blood (not recorded which). The rearrangement uses TRBV7-3 and TRBJ1-2, with 7 bases identical to TRBD1. The CDR3 is CASSLEGERQGLHGYTF. CDR3 DNA: TGTGCCAGCAGCTTAGAAGGAGAAAGACAGGGACTTCATGGCTACACCTTC.